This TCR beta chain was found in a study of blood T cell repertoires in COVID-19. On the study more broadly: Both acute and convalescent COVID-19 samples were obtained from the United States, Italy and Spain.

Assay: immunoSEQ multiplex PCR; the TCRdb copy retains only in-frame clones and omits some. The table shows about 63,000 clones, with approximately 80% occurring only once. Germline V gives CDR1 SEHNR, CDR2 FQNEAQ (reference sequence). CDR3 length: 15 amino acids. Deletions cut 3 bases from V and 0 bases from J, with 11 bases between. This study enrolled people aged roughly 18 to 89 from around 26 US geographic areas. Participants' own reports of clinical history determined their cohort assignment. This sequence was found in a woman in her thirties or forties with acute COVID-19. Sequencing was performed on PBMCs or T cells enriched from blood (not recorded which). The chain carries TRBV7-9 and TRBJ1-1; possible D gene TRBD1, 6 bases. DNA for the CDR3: TGTGCCAGCAGCTTGACAGGAGCTCTGAACACTGAAGCTTTCTTT. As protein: CASSLTGALNTEAFF.